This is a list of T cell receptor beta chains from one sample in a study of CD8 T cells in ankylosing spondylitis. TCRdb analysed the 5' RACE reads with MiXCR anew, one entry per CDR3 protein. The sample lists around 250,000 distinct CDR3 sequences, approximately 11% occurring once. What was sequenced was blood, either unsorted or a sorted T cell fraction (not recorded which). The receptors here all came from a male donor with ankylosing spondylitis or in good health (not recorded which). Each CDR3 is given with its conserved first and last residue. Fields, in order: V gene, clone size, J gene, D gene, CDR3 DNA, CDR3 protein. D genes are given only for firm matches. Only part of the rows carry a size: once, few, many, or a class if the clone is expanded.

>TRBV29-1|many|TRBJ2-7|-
TGCAGCGTTGTAACCTACGAGCAGTACTTC
CSVVTYEQYF
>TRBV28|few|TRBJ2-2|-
TGTGCCAGCAGTTTTGAGGGGGCGAACACCGGGGAGCTGTTTTTT
CASSFEGANTGELFF
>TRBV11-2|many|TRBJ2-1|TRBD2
TGTGCCAGCAGTCCCAGTGTTAGCGGGATTCGGTTCTTC
CASSPSVSGIRFF
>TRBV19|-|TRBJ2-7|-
TGTGCCAGTAGTATAAGGACCTCTGAGGGCTACGAGCAGTACTTC
CASSIRTSEGYEQYF
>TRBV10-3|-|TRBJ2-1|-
TGTGCCAGCCGGGTCGGGGGCCCCGAGCAGTTCTTC
CASRVGGPEQFF
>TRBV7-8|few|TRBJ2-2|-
TGTGCCAGCAGCTTATCGTGGCAGGGGGAGGGAAACACCGGGGAGCTGTTTTTT
CASSLSWQGEGNTGELFF
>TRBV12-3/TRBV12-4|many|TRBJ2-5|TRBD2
TGTGCCAGCAGTTTGCAGGGGACTAGCGAGGAGACCCAGTACTTC
CASSLQGTSEETQYF
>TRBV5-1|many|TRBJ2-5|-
TGCGCCAGCAGCTTGGTCTCTCGGGAGACCCAGTACTTC
CASSLVSRETQYF
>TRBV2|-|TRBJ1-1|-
TGTGCCAGCAGTGAAGCTCGTTTCGGGGACACTGAAGCTTTCTTT
CASSEARFGDTEAFF
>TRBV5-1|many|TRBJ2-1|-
TGCGCCAGCAGCTTGGCCGGGACGAAAAACAATGAGCAGTTCTTC
CASSLAGTKNNEQFF
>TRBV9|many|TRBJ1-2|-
TGTGCCAGCAGCACACCGCTTTCGGAGGCTACTAGTTATGGCTACACCTTC
CASSTPLSEATSYGYTF
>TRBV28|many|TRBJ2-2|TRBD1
TGTGCCAGCAGTTTAGACCGGACAGGCGCGGACACCGGGGAGCTGTTTTTT
CASSLDRTGADTGELFF
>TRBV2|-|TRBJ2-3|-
TGTGCCAGCAGTGATCCCCAGGCCACAGATACGCAGTATTTT
CASSDPQATDTQYF
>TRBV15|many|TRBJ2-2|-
TGTGCCACCAGCAGAGGTGTCCGTGCCTCGAACACCGGGGAGCTGTTTTTT
CATSRGVRASNTGELFF
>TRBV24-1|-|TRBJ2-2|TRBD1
TGTGCCACCAGTGAGACTCCGGGACAGGGGCCCGGGGAGCTGTTTTTT
CATSETPGQGPGELFF
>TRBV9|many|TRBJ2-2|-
TGTGCCAGCAGCGTGGTAGCGGAAACGAACACCGGGGAGCTGTTTTTT
CASSVVAETNTGELFF
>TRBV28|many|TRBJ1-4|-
TGTGCCAGCAGTTCATCAGCACCTTTTTGGGCATATACCAATGAAAAACTGTTTTTT
CASSSSAPFWAYTNEKLFF
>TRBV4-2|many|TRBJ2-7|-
TGTGCCAGCAGCCAAGAGAGGACGACCAGCTACGAGCAGTACTTC
CASSQERTTSYEQYF
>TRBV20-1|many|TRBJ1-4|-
TGCAGTGCTAGCGTGGACGGAAATGAAAAACTGTTTTTT
CSASVDGNEKLFF
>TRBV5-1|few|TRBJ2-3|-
TGCGCCAGCAGCACAAGGCGTGAGGGGTTGGGCACAGATACGCAGTATTTT
CASSTRREGLGTDTQYF
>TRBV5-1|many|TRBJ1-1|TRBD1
TGCGCCAGCAGCTTGGGAGACAGGGGTGGGAACACTGAAGCTTTCTTT
CASSLGDRGGNTEAFF
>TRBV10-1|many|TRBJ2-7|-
TGCGCCAGCAGTGACTCAATTACCTACGAGCAGTACTTC
CASSDSITYEQYF
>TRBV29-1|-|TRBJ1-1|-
TGCAGCGTTGAAGATAGTAGGTGGAACACTGAAGCTTTCTTT
CSVEDSRWNTEAFF
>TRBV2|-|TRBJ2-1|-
TGTGCCAGCAGTGTGGGGCAGTTCCTTGGGAATGAGCAGTTCTTC
CASSVGQFLGNEQFF
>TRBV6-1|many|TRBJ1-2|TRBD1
TGTGCCAGCAGTGCCGACAGGGACTTTTACTATGGCTACACCTTC
CASSADRDFYYGYTF
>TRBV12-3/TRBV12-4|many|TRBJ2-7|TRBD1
TGTGCCAGCAGTTCTACCGGACAGGGGGCAAATGAGCAGTACTTC
CASSSTGQGANEQYF
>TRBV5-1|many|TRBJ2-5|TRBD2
TGCGCCAGCAGCGCCCGACTAGCGGTTGCAGAGACCCAGTACTTC
CASSARLAVAETQYF
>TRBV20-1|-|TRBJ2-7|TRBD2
TGCAGTGCTAGAGGCCCAACTAGCGGGAGGGCCTTCTACGAGCAGTACTTC
CSARGPTSGRAFYEQYF
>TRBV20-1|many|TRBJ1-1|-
TGCAGTGCTCTCTACGGCTCGAACACTGAAGCTTTCTTT
CSALYGSNTEAFF
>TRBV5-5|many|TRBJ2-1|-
TGTGCCAGCAGGATTAGCGGGACAGGGAATGAGCAGTTCTTC
CASRISGTGNEQFF
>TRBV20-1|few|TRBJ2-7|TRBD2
TGCAGTGCTAGTCTTCAAACGACTAGCGGGATGGTCGACGAGCAGTACTTC
CSASLQTTSGMVDEQYF
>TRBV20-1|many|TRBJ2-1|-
TGCAGTGCTAGGGACTACCAGGGCCGGGAGGAGCAGTTCTTC
CSARDYQGREEQFF
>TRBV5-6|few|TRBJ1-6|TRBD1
TGTGCCAGCAGCTTCCCTACAGGGGTTAATTCACCCCTCCACTTT
CASSFPTGVNSPLHF
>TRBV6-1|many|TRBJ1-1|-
TGTGCCAGCAGGAGCGGTATCGTGGGGCTGGGACACACTGAAGCTTTCTTT
CASRSGIVGLGHTEAFF
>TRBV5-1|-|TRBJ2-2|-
TGCGCCAGCAGCTTGTTCATGGACAGCGGGGAGCTGTTTTTT
CASSLFMDSGELFF
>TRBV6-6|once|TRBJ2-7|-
TGTGTCAGCAGCCCAGACACCTCCTACGAGCAGTACTTC
CVSSPDTSYEQYF
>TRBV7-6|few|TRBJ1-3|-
TGTGCCAGCAGCCGAGGCGGTGGCCCTGGAAACACCATATATTTT
CASSRGGGPGNTIYF
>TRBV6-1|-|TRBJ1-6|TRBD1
TGTGCCAGCACCGCCGGACAGGGGGCTTCACCCCTCCACTTT
CASTAGQGASPLHF
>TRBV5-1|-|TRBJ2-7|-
TGCGCCAGCAGCTTGGACGGCAGACTAACCTACGAGCAGTACTTC
CASSLDGRLTYEQYF
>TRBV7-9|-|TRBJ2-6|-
TGTGCCAGTACACTCGGGGCCAACGTCCTGACTTTC
CASTLGANVLTF
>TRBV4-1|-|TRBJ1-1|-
TGCGCCAGCAGCCAAGATCAGGGCAGGGTAGGAACTGAAGCTTTCTTT
CASSQDQGRVGTEAFF
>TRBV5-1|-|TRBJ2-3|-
TGCGCCAGCAGCTTGGACCCGGACATCACTAGCACAGATACGCAGTATTTT
CASSLDPDITSTDTQYF
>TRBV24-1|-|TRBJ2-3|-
TGTGCCACCAGTAGGACGGGTTGGACAGATACGCAGTATTTT
CATSRTGWTDTQYF
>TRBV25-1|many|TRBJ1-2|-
TGTGCCAGCAGTGAGCCGGGCAGGGCGCTTCATGGCTACACCTTC
CASSEPGRALHGYTF
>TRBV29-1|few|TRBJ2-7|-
TGCAGCGTTGCGGAAGTAAGTCGCTACGAGCAGTACTTC
CSVAEVSRYEQYF
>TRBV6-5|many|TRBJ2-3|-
TGTGCCAGCAGTTACTTCCGGACTAGCACAGATACGCAGTATTTT
CASSYFRTSTDTQYF
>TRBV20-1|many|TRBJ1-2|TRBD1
TGCAGTGCTAGAGGGCGACAGGGCAACACGGGAGGCTACACCTTC
CSARGRQGNTGGYTF
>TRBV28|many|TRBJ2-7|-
TGTGCCAGCAGTTCATACTCCAAGGACGGATCCTACGAGCAGTACTTC
CASSSYSKDGSYEQYF
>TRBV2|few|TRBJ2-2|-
TGTGCCAGCAGTGTTTACGGGTTCGGGGAGCTGTTTTTT
CASSVYGFGELFF
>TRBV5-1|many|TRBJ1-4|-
TGCGCCAGCAGCTTCAACGGGGTTGTCGAAAAACTGTTTTTT
CASSFNGVVEKLFF
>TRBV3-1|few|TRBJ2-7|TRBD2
TGTGCCAGCAGCCACAAGCGACTAGCGGGGACCTACGAGCAGTACTTC
CASSHKRLAGTYEQYF